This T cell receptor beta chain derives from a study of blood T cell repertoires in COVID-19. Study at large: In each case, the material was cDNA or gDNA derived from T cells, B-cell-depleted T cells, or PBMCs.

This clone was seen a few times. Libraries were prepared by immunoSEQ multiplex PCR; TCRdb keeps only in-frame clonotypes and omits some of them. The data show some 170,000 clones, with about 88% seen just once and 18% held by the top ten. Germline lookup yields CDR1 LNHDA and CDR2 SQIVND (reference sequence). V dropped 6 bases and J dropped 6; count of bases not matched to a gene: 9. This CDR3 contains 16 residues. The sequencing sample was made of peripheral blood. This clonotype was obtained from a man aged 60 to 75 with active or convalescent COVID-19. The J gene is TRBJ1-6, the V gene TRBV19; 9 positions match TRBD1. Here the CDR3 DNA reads TGTGCCAGTAGCCCCACCGGGACAGGGATTAATTCACCCCTCCACTTT. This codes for CASSPTGTGINSPLHF.